The rows below give T cell receptor beta chains drawn from one sample of a study of CD8+ T cells in alopecia areata. The repertoire was sequenced with immunoSEQ multiplex PCR; TCRdb's copy has only in-frame clones and lacks some. The sample gives 150,000 or so clones, 55% of which show up once; more than 4.5% is in the top ten. Sequenced material: CD4+ T cells sorted from blood. These receptors were obtained from a human donor in good health. The CDR3 runs from the conserved cysteine through the conserved F or W. A D gene is named only where the DNA matches it firmly. The size field is filled for only some rows; it gives once, few, many or a size class.

NA	TRBJ2-1	14	TRBV7-9	TRBD2	CASSSGLAGDEQFF	TGTGCCAGCAGCTCGGGACTAGCGGGAGACGAGCAGTTCTTC
few	TRBJ2-1	14	TRBV5-1	TRBD2	CASSRLTSGNEQFF	TGCGCCAGCAGCCGTCTCACTAGCGGCAATGAGCAGTTCTTC
NA	TRBJ1-1	14	TRBV5-1	NA	CASSLATVNTEAFF	TGCGCCAGCAGCTTGGCGACAGTGAACACTGAAGCTTTCTTT
NA	TRBJ2-1	19	TRBV29-1	TRBD2	CSVAPSDASGRRSYNEQFF	TGCAGCGTTGCCCCCTCGGACGCTAGCGGGAGGAGATCCTACAATGAGCAGTTCTTC
NA	TRBJ2-7	15	TRBV29-1	TRBD2	CSVGRLADKSYEQYF	TGCAGCGTTGGCCGACTAGCGGATAAAAGCTACGAGCAGTACTTC
NA	TRBJ2-5	14	TRBV30	TRBD2	CAWSATSGEETQYF	TGTGCCTGGAGCGCTACTAGCGGGGAAGAGACCCAGTACTTC
once	TRBJ1-4	13	TRBV30	NA	CAWSTQSGEKLFF	TGTGCCTGGAGTACACAATCAGGCGAAAAACTGTTTTTT
NA	TRBJ1-2	13	TRBV7-2	NA	CASSQQILYGYTF	TGTGCCAGCAGTCAACAGATCCTGTATGGCTACACCTTC
NA	TRBJ2-5	15	TRBV10-3	TRBD2	CAIRGTSGTHPTQYF	TGTGCCATCAGGGGGACTAGCGGGACCCATCCTACCCAGTACTTC
NA	TRBJ2-6	16	TRBV29-1	NA	CSVPLPVKSGANVLTF	TGCAGCGTCCCCTTGCCAGTGAAATCTGGGGCCAACGTCCTGACTTTC
NA	TRBJ2-2	15	TRBV25-1	TRBD1	CASSESGTGIGELFF	TGTGCCAGCAGTGAATCAGGGACAGGGATCGGGGAGCTGTTTTTT
NA	TRBJ2-6	14	TRBV18	NA	CATSDPTGANVLTF	TGTGCCACCTCCGACCCCACTGGGGCCAACGTCCTGACTTTC
NA	TRBJ2-5	16	TRBV7-2	NA	CASSLALTGNQETQYF	TGTGCCAGCAGCTTAGCGCTAACCGGCAACCAAGAGACCCAGTACTTC
few	TRBJ1-3	13	TRBV28	NA	CASSRDSGNTIYF	TGTGCCAGCAGTCGGGACTCGGGAAACACCATATATTTT
few	TRBJ2-1	14	TRBV19	NA	CASSWGDSYNEQFF	TGTGCCAGTAGTTGGGGGGACTCCTACAATGAGCAGTTCTTC
NA	TRBJ1-1	12	TRBV29-1	NA	CSVEGQNTEAFF	TGCAGCGTTGAAGGACAGAACACTGAAGCTTTCTTT
once	TRBJ1-5	14	TRBV9	TRBD1	CASSRDRVNQPQHF	TGTGCCAGCAGCAGGGACAGAGTCAATCAGCCCCAGCATTTT
NA	TRBJ2-3	14	TRBV7-3	NA	CASSLRGRSDTQYF	TGTGCCAGCAGCTTACGTGGGAGATCAGATACGCAGTATTTT
NA	TRBJ2-6	13	TRBV6-5	NA	CASSEPPAKVLTF	TGTGCCAGCAGTGAACCCCCCGCCAAGGTCCTGACTTTC
NA	TRBJ1-1	15	TRBV29-1	NA	CSVEALTSWNTEAFF	TGCAGCGTTGAAGCCCTAACCTCCTGGAACACTGAAGCTTTCTTT
NA	TRBJ2-3	19	TRBV11-2	TRBD2	CASRGRGLAETGRTDTQYF	TGTGCCAGCAGGGGGAGAGGACTAGCGGAGACCGGTAGGACAGATACGCAGTATTTT
once	TRBJ2-5	14	TRBV5-6	NA	CASSPTAYQETQYF	TGTGCCAGCAGTCCGACCGCGTACCAAGAGACCCAGTACTTC
many	TRBJ2-2	13	TRBV10-2	NA	CASSLQGTGELFF	TGCGCCAGCAGCCTACAGGGAACCGGGGAGCTGTTTTTT
NA	TRBJ2-6	15	TRBV7-8	TRBD2	CASSVREGWANVLTF	TGTGCCAGCAGCGTACGGGAGGGGTGGGCCAACGTCCTGACTTTC
few	TRBJ2-2	14	TRBV28	NA	CASRGGGNTGELFF	TGTGCCAGCAGGGGGGGCGGGAACACCGGGGAGCTGTTTTTT
NA	TRBJ2-3	14	TRBV25-1	NA	CASSPVGRTDTQYF	TGTGCCAGCAGTCCCGTCGGACGCACAGATACGCAGTATTTT
NA	TRBJ2-1	13	TRBV7-9	NA	CASSLNPDNPKFF	TGTGCCAGCAGCTTAAACCCGGACAACCCCAAGTTCTTC
NA	TRBJ2-5	13	TRBV29-1	NA	CSVIVRADNAQYF	TGCAGCGTTATAGTTCGGGCAGACAACGCCCAGTACTTC
few	TRBJ2-5	14	TRBV29-1	TRBD1	CSVWGQVAGETQYF	TGCAGCGTTTGGGGACAGGTCGCGGGGGAGACCCAGTACTTC
NA	TRBJ2-5	14	TRBV5-6	NA	CASSFLQGGETQYF	TGTGCCAGCAGCTTTCTTCAGGGGGGCGAGACCCAGTACTTC
NA	TRBJ2-1	18	TRBV7-8	TRBD2	CASGVRTSGRERAGEQFF	TGTGCCAGCGGCGTCCGAACTAGCGGGAGGGAGAGGGCGGGGGAGCAGTTCTTC
few	TRBJ2-2	15	TRBV7-2	TRBD2	CASSLVAGAIGELFF	TGTGCCAGCAGCTTAGTCGCGGGAGCGATCGGGGAGCTGTTTTTT
NA	TRBJ2-4	12	TRBV27	TRBD2	CASSSGSNIQYF	TGTGCCAGCTCTAGCGGGAGCAACATTCAGTACTTC
few	TRBJ2-3	15	TRBV13	TRBD2	CASSPGTSSSWAQYF	TGTGCCAGCAGTCCCGGGACTAGCTCCTCCTGGGCGCAGTATTTT
NA	TRBJ1-1	13	TRBV6-5	NA	CASSYSRGTEAFF	TGTGCCAGCAGTTACTCGAGAGGAACTGAAGCTTTCTTT
few	TRBJ2-1	12	TRBV29-1	NA	CSVATSVGGKFF	TGCAGCGTTGCAACCTCGGTTGGGGGAAAGTTCTTC
NA	TRBJ2-2	15	TRBV5-4	TRBD1	CASSFWTGGLGELFF	TGTGCCAGCAGCTTCTGGACAGGGGGCCTCGGGGAGCTGTTTTTT
NA	TRBJ1-4	14	TRBV7-9	NA	CASSFGGTNEKLFF	TGTGCCAGCAGCTTCGGGGGCACTAATGAAAAACTGTTTTTT
NA	TRBJ2-2	13	TRBV29-1	NA	CSVGARATGELFF	TGCAGCGTTGGGGCCAGGGCTACCGGGGAGCTGTTTTTT
NA	TRBJ2-7	15	TRBV5-1	NA	CASSPYLGGTYEQYF	TGCGCCAGCAGCCCGTACCTCGGCGGCACCTACGAGCAGTACTTC
NA	TRBJ1-2	15	TRBV16	TRBD1	CASSQVGQVEGGYTF	TGTGCCAGCAGCCAGGTGGGACAGGTGGAAGGCGGCTACACCTTC
NA	TRBJ1-4	15	TRBV2	NA	CASSELMASNEKLFF	TGTGCCAGCAGTGAACTGATGGCCTCTAATGAAAAACTGTTTTTT
NA	TRBJ2-3	15	TRBV25-1	NA	CASSDEQGVTDTQYF	TGTGCCAGCAGTGACGAACAGGGAGTCACAGATACGCAGTATTTT
few	TRBJ2-7	12	TRBV19	NA	CASSGTTYEQYF	TGTGCCAGTAGCGGGACGACCTACGAGCAGTACTTC
NA	TRBJ2-5	15	TRBV7-2	NA	CASSLAQGFQETQYF	TGTGCCAGCAGCTTAGCGCAGGGATTTCAAGAGACCCAGTACTTC
few	TRBJ2-3	19	TRBV7-2	TRBD2	CASSLWRSGLAISTDTQYF	TGTGCCAGCAGCTTGTGGAGGTCGGGACTAGCTATAAGCACAGATACGCAGTATTTT
NA	TRBJ2-1	17	TRBV10-3	TRBD2	CAISGARKGTSYDEQFF	TGTGCCATCAGTGGCGCACGGAAAGGGACTAGCTACGATGAGCAGTTCTTC
NA	TRBJ2-5	15	TRBV5-1	TRBD1	CASSLVGSGGDEQYF	TGCGCCAGCAGCTTGGTTGGGTCAGGGGGCGATGAGCAGTACTTC